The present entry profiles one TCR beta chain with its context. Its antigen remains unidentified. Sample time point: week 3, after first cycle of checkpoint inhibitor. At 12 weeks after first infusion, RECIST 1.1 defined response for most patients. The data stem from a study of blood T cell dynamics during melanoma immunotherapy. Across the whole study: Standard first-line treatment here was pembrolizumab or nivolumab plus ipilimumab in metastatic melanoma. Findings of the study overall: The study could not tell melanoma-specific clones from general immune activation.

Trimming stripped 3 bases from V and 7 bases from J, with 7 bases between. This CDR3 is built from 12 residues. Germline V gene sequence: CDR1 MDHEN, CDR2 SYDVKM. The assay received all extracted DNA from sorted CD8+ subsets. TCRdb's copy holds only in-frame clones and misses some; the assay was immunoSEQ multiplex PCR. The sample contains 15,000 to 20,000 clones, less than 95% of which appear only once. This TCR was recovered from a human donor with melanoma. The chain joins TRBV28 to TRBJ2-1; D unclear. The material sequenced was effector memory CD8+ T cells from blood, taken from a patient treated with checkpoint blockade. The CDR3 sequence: CASSFPQNEQFF. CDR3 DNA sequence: TGTGCCAGCAGTTTCCCCCAGAATGAGCAGTTCTTC.